This TCR beta chain was captured in a study of blood T cells in healthy people across ages. Whole-study findings and limits: Diversity estimates drawn from one million T cells were deemed underestimates.

A second PCR, run for roughly 7 to 11 cycles, used a sample-barcoded 5' primer plus a J-beta primer mix. Each cDNA molecule, via a template-switch adaptor with 12 random nucleotides, was tagged. TCRdb itself ran the 5' RACE reads through MiXCR, one entry per CDR3 protein. Of about 640,000 distinct CDR3 sequences in the sample, approximately 50% were seen once. Between the trimmed V and J ends, which lost 4 bases and 2 bases, there was a span of 20 bases. Germline loops: CDR1 MDHEN, CDR2 SYDVKM. The CDR3 totals 17 residues. This clonotype was seen a few times. Its antigen remains unknown. The chain links TRBV28 to TRBJ1-2; a possible D gene is TRBD1 (5 bases). Sequences were obtained from blood. The receptor was derived from a man aged 55 to 70 in good health. The DNA of the CDR3 is TGTGCCAGCAGTTCCCTATTACTCGGGGCGTCGAACTATGGCTACACCTTC. It codes for CASSSLLLGASNYGYTF.